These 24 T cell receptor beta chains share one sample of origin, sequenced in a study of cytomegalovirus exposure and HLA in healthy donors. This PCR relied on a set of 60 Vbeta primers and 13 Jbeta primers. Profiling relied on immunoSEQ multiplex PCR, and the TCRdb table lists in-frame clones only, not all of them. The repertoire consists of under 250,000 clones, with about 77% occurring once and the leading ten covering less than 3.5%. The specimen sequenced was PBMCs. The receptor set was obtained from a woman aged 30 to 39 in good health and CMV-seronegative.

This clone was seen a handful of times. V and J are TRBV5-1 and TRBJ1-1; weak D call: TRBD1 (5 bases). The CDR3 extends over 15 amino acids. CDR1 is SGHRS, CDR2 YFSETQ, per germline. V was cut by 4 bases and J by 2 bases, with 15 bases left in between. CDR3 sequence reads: CASSPHTGTNTEAFF. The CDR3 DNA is TGCGCCAGCAGCCCCCACACAGGAACTAACACTGAAGCTTTCTTT.

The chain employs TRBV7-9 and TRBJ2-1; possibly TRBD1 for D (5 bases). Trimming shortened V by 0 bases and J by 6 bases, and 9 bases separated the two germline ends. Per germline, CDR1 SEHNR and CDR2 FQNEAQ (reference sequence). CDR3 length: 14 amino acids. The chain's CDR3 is CASSLASGLNEQFF. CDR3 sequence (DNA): TGTGCCAGCAGCTTAGCGTCAGGGCTCAATGAGCAGTTCTTC.

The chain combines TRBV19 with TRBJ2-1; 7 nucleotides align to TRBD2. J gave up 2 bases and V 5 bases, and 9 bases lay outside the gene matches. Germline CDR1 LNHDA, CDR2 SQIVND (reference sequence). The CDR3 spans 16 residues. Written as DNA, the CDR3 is TGTGCCAGTAGTCCCGGGGGGACGGGAGCCTACAATGAGCAGTTCTTC. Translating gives CASSPGGTGAYNEQFF.

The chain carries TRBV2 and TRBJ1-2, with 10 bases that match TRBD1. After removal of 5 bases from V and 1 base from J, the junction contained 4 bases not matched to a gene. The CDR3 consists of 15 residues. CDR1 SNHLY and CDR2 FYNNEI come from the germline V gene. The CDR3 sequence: CASSMGQGYNYGYTF. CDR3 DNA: TGTGCCAGCAGTATGGGACAGGGGTATAACTATGGCTACACCTTC. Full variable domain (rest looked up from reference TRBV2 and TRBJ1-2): EPEVTQTPSHQVTQMGQEVILRCVPISNHLYFYWYRQILGQKVEFLVSFYNNEISEKSEIFDDQFSVERPDGSNFTLKIRSTKLEDSAMYFCASSMGQGYNYGYTFGSGTRLTVV.

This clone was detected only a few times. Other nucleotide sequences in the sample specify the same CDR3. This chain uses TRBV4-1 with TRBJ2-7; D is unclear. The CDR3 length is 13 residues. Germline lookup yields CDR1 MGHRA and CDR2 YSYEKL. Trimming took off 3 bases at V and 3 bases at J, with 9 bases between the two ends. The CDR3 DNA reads TGCGCCAGCAGCCAGGTGGCTAGCTACGAGCAGTACTTC. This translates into CASSQVASYEQYF.

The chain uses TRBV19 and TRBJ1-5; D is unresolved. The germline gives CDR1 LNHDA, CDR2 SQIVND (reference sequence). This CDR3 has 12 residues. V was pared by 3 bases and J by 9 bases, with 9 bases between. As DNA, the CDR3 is TGTGCCAGTAGTATCCAGACTATGCCCCAGCATTTT. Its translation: CASSIQTMPQHF.

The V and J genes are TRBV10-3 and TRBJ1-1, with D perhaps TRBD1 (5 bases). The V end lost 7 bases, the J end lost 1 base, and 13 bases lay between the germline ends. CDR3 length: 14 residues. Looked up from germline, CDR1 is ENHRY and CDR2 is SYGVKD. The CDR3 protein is CAITLGGANTEAFF. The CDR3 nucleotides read TGTGCCATCACGCTCGGAGGGGCGAACACTGAAGCTTTCTTT.

In DNA form, the CDR3 reads TGTGCCAGCAGCTTGATCCCCCCCAGGACAGCCTACGAGCAGTACTTC. Translating it yields CASSLIPPRTAYEQYF. V and J are TRBV5-4 and TRBJ2-7, with D perhaps TRBD1 (6 bases). Germline lookup yields CDR1 SGHNT and CDR2 YYREEE (reference sequence). CDR3 length equals 16 residues. Trimming removed 1 base at V and 2 bases at J, with 16 bases between.

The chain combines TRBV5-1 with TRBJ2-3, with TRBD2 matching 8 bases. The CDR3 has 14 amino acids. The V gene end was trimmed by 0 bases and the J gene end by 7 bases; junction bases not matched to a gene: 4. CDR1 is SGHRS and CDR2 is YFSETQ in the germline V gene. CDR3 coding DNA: TGCGCCAGCAGCTTGGCAGCGGGAGAATATACGCAGTATTTT. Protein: CASSLAAGEYTQYF.

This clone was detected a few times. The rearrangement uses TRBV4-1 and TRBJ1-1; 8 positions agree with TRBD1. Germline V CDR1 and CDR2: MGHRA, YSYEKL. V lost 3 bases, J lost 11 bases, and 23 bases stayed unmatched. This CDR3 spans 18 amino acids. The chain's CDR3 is CASSHSTLRQGKGRLAFF. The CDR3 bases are TGCGCCAGCAGCCATTCTACCCTTAGACAGGGGAAGGGAAGACTGGCTTTCTTT.

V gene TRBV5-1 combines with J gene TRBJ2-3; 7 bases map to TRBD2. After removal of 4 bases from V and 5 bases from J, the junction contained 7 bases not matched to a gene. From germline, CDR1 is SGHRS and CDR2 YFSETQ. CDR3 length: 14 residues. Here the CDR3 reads CASSPGLVLDTQYF. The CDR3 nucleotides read TGCGCCAGCAGCCCCGGACTAGTTTTAGATACGCAGTATTTT.

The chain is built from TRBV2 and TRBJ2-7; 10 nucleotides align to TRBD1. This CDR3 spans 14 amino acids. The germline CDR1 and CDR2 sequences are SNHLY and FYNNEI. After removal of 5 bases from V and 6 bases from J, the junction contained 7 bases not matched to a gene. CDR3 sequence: CASSRLTGGLEQYF. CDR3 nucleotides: TGTGCCAGCAGTAGGTTGACAGGGGGCCTCGAGCAGTACTTC.

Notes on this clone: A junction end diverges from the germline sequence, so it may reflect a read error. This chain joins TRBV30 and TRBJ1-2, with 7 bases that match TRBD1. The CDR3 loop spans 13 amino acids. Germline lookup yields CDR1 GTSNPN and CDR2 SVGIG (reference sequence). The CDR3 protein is CACPGTDRSRPLF. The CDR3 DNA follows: TGTGCCTGCCCCGGGACAGACCGTTCTCGTCCCCTCTTC.

CDR3 protein: CAWSVNGGNTIYF. The DNA of the CDR3 is TGTGCCTGGAGTGTTAACGGTGGAAACACCATATATTTT. The chain recombines TRBV30 with TRBJ1-3; no clear D gene. Trimming pared 0 bases from V and 3 bases from J, leaving 6 bases between. This CDR3 comprises 13 residues. CDR1 is GTSNPN, CDR2 SVGIG, per germline (reference sequence).

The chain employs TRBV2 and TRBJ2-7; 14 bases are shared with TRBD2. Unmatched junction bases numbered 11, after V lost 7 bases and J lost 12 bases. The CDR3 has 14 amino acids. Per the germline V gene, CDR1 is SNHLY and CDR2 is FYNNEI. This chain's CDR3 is CASNGLAGGQARYF. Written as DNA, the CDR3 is TGTGCCAGCAACGGACTAGCGGGGGGACAAGCCCGGTACTTC.

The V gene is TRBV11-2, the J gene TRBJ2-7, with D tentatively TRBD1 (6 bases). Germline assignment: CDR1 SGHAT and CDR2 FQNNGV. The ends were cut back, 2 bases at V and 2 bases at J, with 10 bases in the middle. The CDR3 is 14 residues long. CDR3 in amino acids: CASSLYRDTYEQYF. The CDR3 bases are TGTGCCAGCAGCTTATACCGGGACACCTACGAGCAGTACTTC.

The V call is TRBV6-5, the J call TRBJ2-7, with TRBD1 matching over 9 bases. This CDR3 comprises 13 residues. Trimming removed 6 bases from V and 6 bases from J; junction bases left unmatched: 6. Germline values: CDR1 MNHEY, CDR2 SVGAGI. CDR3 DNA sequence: TGTGCCAGCAGCTTCTCGGGACAGGGCGAGCAGTACTTC. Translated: CASSFSGQGEQYF.

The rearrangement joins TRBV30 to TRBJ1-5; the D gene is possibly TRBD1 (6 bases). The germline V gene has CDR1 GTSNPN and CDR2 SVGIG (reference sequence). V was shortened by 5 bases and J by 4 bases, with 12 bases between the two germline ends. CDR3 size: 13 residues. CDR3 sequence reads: CAWSTGENQPQHF. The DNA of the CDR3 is TGTGCCTGGTCGACAGGCGAGAATCAGCCCCAGCATTTT.

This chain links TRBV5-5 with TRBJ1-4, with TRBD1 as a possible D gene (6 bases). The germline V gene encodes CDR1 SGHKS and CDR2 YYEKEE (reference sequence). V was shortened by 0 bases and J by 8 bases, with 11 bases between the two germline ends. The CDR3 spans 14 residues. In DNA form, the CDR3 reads TGTGCCAGCAGCTTGGGCCAGGGACAAGAAAAACTGTTTTTT. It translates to CASSLGQGQEKLFF. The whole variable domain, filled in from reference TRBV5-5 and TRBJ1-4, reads DAGVTQSPTHLIKTRGQQVTLRCSPISGHKSVSWYQQVLGQGPQFIFQYYEKEERGRGNFPDRFSARQFPNYSSELNVNALLLGDSALYLCASSLGQGQEKLFFGSGTQLSVL.

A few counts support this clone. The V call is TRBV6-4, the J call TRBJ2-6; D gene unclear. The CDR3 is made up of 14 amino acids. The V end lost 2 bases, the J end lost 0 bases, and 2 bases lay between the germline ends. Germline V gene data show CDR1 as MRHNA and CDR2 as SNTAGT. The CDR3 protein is CASSDRSGANVLTF. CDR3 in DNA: TGTGCCAGCAGTGACCGCTCTGGGGCCAACGTCCTGACTTTC.

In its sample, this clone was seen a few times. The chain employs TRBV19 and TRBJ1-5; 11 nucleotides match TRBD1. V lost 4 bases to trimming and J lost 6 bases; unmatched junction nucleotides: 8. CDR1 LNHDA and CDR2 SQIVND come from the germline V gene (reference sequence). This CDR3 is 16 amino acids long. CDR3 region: CASSNWDRGAGQPQHF. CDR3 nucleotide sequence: TGTGCCAGTAGTAACTGGGACAGGGGGGCTGGTCAGCCCCAGCATTTT.

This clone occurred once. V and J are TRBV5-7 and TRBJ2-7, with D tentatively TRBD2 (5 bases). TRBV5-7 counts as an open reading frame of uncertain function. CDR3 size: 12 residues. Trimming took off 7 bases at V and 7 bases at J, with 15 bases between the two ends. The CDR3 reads CASGRTSEEQYF. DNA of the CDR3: TGTGCCAGCGGCCGGACTTCTGAGGAGCAGTACTTC.

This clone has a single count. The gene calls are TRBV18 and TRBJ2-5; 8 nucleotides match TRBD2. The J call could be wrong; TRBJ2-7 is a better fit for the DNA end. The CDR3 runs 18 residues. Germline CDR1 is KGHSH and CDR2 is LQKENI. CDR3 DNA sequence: TGTGCCAGCTCCCCTCAACCTCCCGAGGTAGCGGGGAGCCCCGAGCAGTACTTC. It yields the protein CASSPQPPEVAGSPEQYF.

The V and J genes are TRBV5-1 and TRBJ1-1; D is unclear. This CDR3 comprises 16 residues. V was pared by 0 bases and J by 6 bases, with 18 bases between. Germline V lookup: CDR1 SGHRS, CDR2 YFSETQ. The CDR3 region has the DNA TGCGCCAGCAGCTTGGCCGGGTCGGAAAGATTGTCTGAAGCTTTCTTT. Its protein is CASSLAGSERLSEAFF.